Detailed here is one TCR beta chain. The data originate from a study of blood T cell repertoires in COVID-19. The wider study: Samples taken during acute and convalescent COVID-19 were collected in the United States, Italy and Spain. In each case, the material was cDNA or gDNA derived from T cells, B-cell-depleted T cells, or PBMCs.

In the original analysis: Reference gene primer amplification gave estimated nucleated cell counts. Measured with immunoSEQ multiplex PCR; TCRdb has only the in-frame clones, and not every one. The V and J calls and clone size were taken over from that table, and D and trimming were inferred from the DNA. Among over 100,000 clones listed, 84% were seen once. V was pared by 0 bases and J by 5 bases, with 11 bases between. Germline CDR1 MNHEY, CDR2 SVGAGI. This CDR3 spans 14 amino acids. Sequencing was carried out using peripheral blood. V usage is TRBV6-5 and J usage is TRBJ2-7, with D tentatively TRBD2 (6 bases). The clonotype comes from a woman aged 45 to 65 with acute or convalescent COVID-19. The CDR3 DNA is TGTGCCAGCAGTTACTCGGAGGGGTCCCACGAGCAGTACTTC. As protein: CASSYSEGSHEQYF.